Below, 13 T cell receptor beta chains from the same sample are listed, as sequenced in a study of shared T cell receptors in the human thymus. TCRdb keeps only in-frame clones here, not all; method: immunoSEQ multiplex PCR. The sample gives about 710,000 clones, around 87% of which show up once; just under 0.0095% is in the top ten. The same specimen was also included in a second study, on human thymus T cells.

Specimen: thymocytes. These receptor sequences come from a boy under two years old with a congenital heart defect.

The J gene is TRBJ2-5, the V gene TRBV7-9; tentatively, D is TRBD2 (6 bases). V was trimmed by 5 bases and J by 3 bases, leaving 28 bases between them. The CDR3 totals 19 residues. CDR1 SEHNR and CDR2 FQNEAQ come from the germline V gene (reference sequence). The CDR3 protein is CASSPASGLGFKSKETQYF. For the CDR3, the DNA is TGTGCCAGCAGCCCAGCTTCGGGACTTGGGTTCAAATCTAAAGAGACCCAGTACTTC.

The rearrangement uses TRBV4-3 and TRBJ2-1; 8 bases map to TRBD2. Germline CDR1 reads LGHNA; CDR2 reads YSLEER. Trimming at V came to 2 bases and at J to 6 bases, leaving 9 bases not matched to a gene. This CDR3 is 16 amino acids long. The CDR3 coding sequence is TGCGCCAGCAGCCAACGGGCGGGGGGTCGGCGCAATGAGCAGTTCTTC. This codes for CASSQRAGGRRNEQFF.

V usage is TRBV27 and J usage is TRBJ2-1; 7 nucleotides match TRBD1. The CDR3 length is 15 residues. CDR1 is MNHEY, CDR2 SMNVEV, per germline (reference sequence). V was pared by 2 bases and J by 7 bases, with 8 bases of the junction left unmatched. CDR3 sequence: CASSLLRDSWNEQFF. The CDR3, as DNA: TGTGCCAGCAGTTTACTACGGGACAGTTGGAATGAGCAGTTCTTC.

V gene TRBV5-1 combines with J gene TRBJ1-6; tentatively, D is TRBD1 (6 bases). V lost 0 bases and J lost 2, with 6 bases in between. The CDR3 covers 15 residues. Germline V gene sequence: CDR1 SGHRS, CDR2 YFSETQ. The CDR3 nucleotides are TGCGCCAGCAGCTTGGGGACAGCCTATAATTCACCCCTCCACTTT. This encodes CASSLGTAYNSPLHF.

The chain links TRBV27 to TRBJ2-1, with D perhaps TRBD2 (6 bases). Germline loops: CDR1 MNHEY, CDR2 SMNVEV (reference sequence). This CDR3 spans 15 amino acids. Trimming took 5 bases from V and 7 from J, leaving 18 bases between them. The CDR3 here is CASSLQKTRSNEQFF. The CDR3 DNA reads as TGTGCCAGCAGTCTACAGAAGACTAGAAGTAATGAGCAGTTCTTC.

As for this clone: Within the sample, other DNA sequences also encode this same CDR3. The CDR3 DNA reads as TGCGCCAGCAGCCAAGCGGGGACCAGGGGGAAATCCCCCCTCCACTTT. Translating it yields CASSQAGTRGKSPLHF. This chain links TRBV4-1 with TRBJ1-6; 7 nucleotides match TRBD1. Germline V gene lookup returns CDR1 MGHRA and CDR2 YSYEKL. The CDR3 runs to 16 residues. V lost 1 base to trimming and J lost 13 bases; unmatched junction nucleotides: 13.

This chain uses TRBV4-2 with TRBJ2-1, with 12 bases lining up with TRBD1. Looked up from germline, CDR1 is LGHNA and CDR2 is YNFKEQ. Trimming at V came to 4 bases and at J to 3 bases, leaving 4 bases not matched to a gene. The CDR3 contains 16 residues. The CDR3 region has the DNA TGTGCCAGCAGCCTCCGGGACAGGGGGCACTACAATGAGCAGTTCTTC. Its translation: CASSLRDRGHYNEQFF.

The genes are TRBV28 and TRBJ2-5, with 12 nucleotides matching TRBD1. J gave up 5 bases and V 0 bases, and 7 bases lay outside the gene matches. Germline V gene sequence: CDR1 MDHEN, CDR2 SYDVKM. This CDR3 is 17 amino acids long. For the CDR3, the DNA is TGTGCCAGCAGTTTATGCGGGACAGGGGGCAGGCAGGAGACCCAGTACTTC. It specifies CASSLCGTGGRQETQYF.

The chain has TRBV7-9 and TRBJ2-7, with D possibly being TRBD2 (6 bases). The CDR3 sequence is 17 residues long. The germline V gene encodes CDR1 SEHNR and CDR2 FQNEAQ (reference sequence). The V gene lost 1 base and the J gene lost 0 bases, with 16 bases spanning the gap. The CDR3 DNA follows: TGTGCCAGCAGCTTAGGGGCGGTTAGCGGCCTCTCCTACGAGCAGTACTTC. Its translation: CASSLGAVSGLSYEQYF.

Turning to this clone: Additional DNA sequences in this sample encode the identical CDR3. V usage is TRBV5-6 and J usage is TRBJ1-2; weak D call: TRBD1 (6 bases). In germline, CDR1 is SGHDT, CDR2 YYEEEE. This CDR3 contains 13 residues. Deletions cut 6 bases from V and 4 bases from J, with 13 bases between. The CDR3 reads CASNQQGSYGYTF. CDR3 DNA: TGTGCCAGCAACCAACAGGGATCCTATGGCTACACCTTC. Full variable domain (missing parts from reference TRBV5-6 and TRBJ1-2): DAGVTQSPTHLIKTRGQQVTLRCSPKSGHDTVSWYQQALGQGPQFIFQYYEEEERQRGNFPDRFSGHQFPNYSSELNVNALLLGDSALYLCASNQQGSYGYTFGSGTRLTVV.

J is TRBJ1-2 and V is TRBV14; no clear D. With 1 base removed from V and 0 bases from J, the gap between germline ends came to 18 bases. Germline V gene data show CDR1 as SGHDN and CDR2 as FVKESK. The CDR3 has 18 residues. In DNA form, the CDR3 reads TGTGCCAGCAGCCAAGCCCACCCCCAACAGACCGCTAACTATGGCTACACCTTC. This codes for CASSQAHPQQTANYGYTF.

DNA of the CDR3: TGTGCCAGCAGTGATCAAACAGGGCCCCCCTACGAGCAGTACTTC. It translates to CASSDQTGPPYEQYF. The rearrangement joins TRBV2 to TRBJ2-7; TRBD1 is a possible D gene (6 bases). Germline V gene sequence: CDR1 SNHLY, CDR2 FYNNEI. The CDR3 has 15 amino acids. The germline V and J ends were trimmed by 3 bases and 2 bases, with 14 bases remaining between them.

Only one count was recorded for this clone. This sequence joins TRBV29-1 and TRBJ1-1, with D possibly being TRBD1 (6 bases). There are 14 residues in the CDR3. Germline CDR1 is SQVTM and CDR2 is ANQGSEA. Trimming took 5 bases from V and 8 from J, leaving 21 bases between them. The DNA for the CDR3 is TGCAGCGTTACAAAAATCCGGGACAAGGTAGAAGCTTTCTTT. This codes for CSVTKIRDKVEAFF.